This T cell receptor (beta chain) is from a study of CD8 T cells in Susac syndrome. As for this clonotype: The antigen remains unidentified.

RNA in amounts of 0.5 to 1 ug was reverse transcribed with random hexamers. The immunoSEQ assay covered 54 Vbeta and 13 Jbeta segments for CDR3. TCRdb re-called the immunoSEQ multiplex PCR reads with MiXCR, one entry per CDR3 protein. Here the sample spans some 260,000 distinct CDR3 sequences, 70% to 90% being singletons. This CDR3 is built from 16 residues. CDR1 is SEHNR and CDR2 is FQNEAQ in the germline V gene (reference sequence). Trimming at V came to 2 bases and at J to 2 bases, leaving 4 bases not matched to a gene. Study outcomes and limitations: As the study acknowledged, the number of individuals in its TCR sequencing and HLA analysis was relatively small.

Sequencing of TCR beta was carried out in blood CD8+ and CD4+ T cells. Negative isolation yielded CD8+ and CD4+ T cells; FACS enriched TEMRA cells. The rearrangement uses TRBV7-9 and TRBJ1-3, with 9 bases lining up with TRBD1. The TCR sequence derives from a human donor with multiple sclerosis. Sequenced input: CD8+ T cells from PBMCs. CDR3 nucleotide sequence: TGTGCCAGCAGCTTACATAACAGGGGGCCTGGAAACACCATATATTTT. It yields the protein CASSLHNRGPGNTIYF. Complete variable domain (other parts from reference TRBV7-9 and TRBJ1-3): DTGVSQNPRHKITKRGQNVTFRCDPISEHNRLYWYRQTLGQGPEFLTYFQNEAQLEKSRLLSDRFSAERPKGSFSTLEIQRTEQGDSAMYLCASSLHNRGPGNTIYFGEGSWLTVV.